These T cell receptor beta chains were read from a single sample in a study of T cell clusters in autoimmune cytopenias. TCRdb reanalyzed the multiplex PCR reads, giving one entry per CDR3 protein sequence and no DNA. Found here are fewer than 4,500 distinct CDR3 sequences; the top ten clones hold 30% to 45%. The sequencing sample was made of peripheral blood. Receptors originate from a human donor with an autoimmune cytopenia or autoimmune hepatitis (not recorded which). CDR3s include the opening cysteine and the closing phenylalanine or tryptophan. Expanded clones are given a class, and other clones once, few, many or no size at all.

TRBJ2-7,TRBV5-6,medium-sized,CASSLQGSYEQYF
TRBJ1-1,TRBV6-5,medium-sized,CASSPGQPNTEAFF
TRBJ1-1,TRBV7-9,.,CASSLDPQTEAFF
TRBJ2-3,TRBV27,medium-sized,CASSKLAGGYTDTQYF
TRBJ2-7,TRBV7-9,medium-sized,CASALGGNYEQYF
TRBJ1-1,TRBV27,.,CASSPRQEMNTEAFF
TRBJ1-1,TRBV7-9,.,CASSLEAGIHTEAFF
TRBJ2-2,TRBV4-1,.,CASSQRWGNTGELFF
TRBJ2-2,TRBV30,.,CAWSEAPLGAFPGELFF
TRBJ2-5,TRBV20-1,medium-sized,CSATLGYGAQYF
TRBJ1-5,TRBV29-1,medium-sized,CSVPGQESNQPQHF
TRBJ2-7,TRBV20-1,.,CSAPLGGLYEQYF